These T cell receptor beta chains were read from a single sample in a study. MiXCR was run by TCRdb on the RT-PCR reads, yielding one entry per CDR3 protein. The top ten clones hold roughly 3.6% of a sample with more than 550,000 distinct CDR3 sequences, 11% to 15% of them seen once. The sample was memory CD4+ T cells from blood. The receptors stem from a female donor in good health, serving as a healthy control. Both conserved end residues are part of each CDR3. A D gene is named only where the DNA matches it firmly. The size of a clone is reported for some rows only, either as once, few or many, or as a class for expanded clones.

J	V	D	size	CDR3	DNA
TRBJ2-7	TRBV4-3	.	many	CASSQEGSAAGEQYF	TGCGCCAGCAGCCAAGAAGGGTCGGCAGCCGGCGAGCAGTACTTC
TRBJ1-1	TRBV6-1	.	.	CASSEQSTEAFF	TGTGCCAGCAGTGAACAGAGCACTGAAGCTTTCTTT
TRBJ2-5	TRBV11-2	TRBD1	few	CASSFSGTGWSETQYF	TGTGCCAGCAGCTTCTCCGGGACAGGGTGGAGTGAGACCCAGTACTTC
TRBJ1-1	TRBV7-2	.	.	CASSAGSNTEAFF	TGTGCCAGCAGCGCAGGGTCGAACACTGAAGCTTTCTTT
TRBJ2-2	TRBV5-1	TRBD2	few	CASSLASSSGRTNTGELFF	TGCGCCAGCAGCTTGGCCTCATCTAGCGGGAGGACCAACACCGGGGAGCTGTTTTTT
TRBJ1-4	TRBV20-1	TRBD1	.	CSASSGTGVEKLFF	TGCAGTGCTAGTTCCGGGACAGGGGTCGAAAAACTGTTTTTT
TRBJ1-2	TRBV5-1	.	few	CASSGREPTNYGYTF	TGCGCCAGCAGCGGAAGAGAACCGACTAACTATGGCTACACCTTC
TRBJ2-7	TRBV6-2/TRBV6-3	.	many	CASSPDYYEQYF	TGTGCCAGCAGTCCCGACTACTACGAGCAGTACTTC
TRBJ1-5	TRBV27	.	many	CASRPDSLGGPQHF	TGTGCCAGCAGACCGGACTCCCTAGGCGGGCCCCAGCATTTT
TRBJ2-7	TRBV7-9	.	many	CASSLDTSLLSEQYF	TGTGCCAGCAGCTTAGACACGAGTCTCCTCTCCGAGCAGTACTTC
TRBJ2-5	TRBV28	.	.	CASSPGGNQETQYF	TGTGCCAGCAGCCCCGGAGGGAACCAAGAGACCCAGTACTTC
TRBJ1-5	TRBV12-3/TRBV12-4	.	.	CASRFGGGVGAQPQHF	TGTGCCAGCAGGTTTGGTGGGGGGGTCGGGGCTCAGCCCCAGCATTTT
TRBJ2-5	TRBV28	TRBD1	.	CASSSRGQGKYQETQYF	TGTGCCAGCAGTTCCCGCGGACAGGGGAAGTACCAAGAGACCCAGTACTTC
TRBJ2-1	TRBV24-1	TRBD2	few	CATSDQFLAGGLNEQFF	TGTGCCACCAGTGATCAATTTCTAGCGGGAGGGCTCAATGAGCAGTTCTTC
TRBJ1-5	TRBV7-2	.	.	CASSPGQGIHQPQHF	TGTGCCAGCAGCCCGGGGCAGGGGATCCATCAGCCCCAGCATTTT
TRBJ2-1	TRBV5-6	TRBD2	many	CASSTTSGRPRF	TGTGCCAGCAGCACGACTAGCGGGAGGCCCCGATTC
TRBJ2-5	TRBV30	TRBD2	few	CAWRGLAGQETQYF	TGTGCCTGGAGGGGACTAGCGGGACAGGAGACCCAGTACTTC
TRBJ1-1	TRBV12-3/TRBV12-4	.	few	CASSWGGPTEAFF	TGTGCCAGCAGTTGGGGAGGGCCCACTGAAGCTTTCTTT
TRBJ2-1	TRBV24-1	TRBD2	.	CATSAIGGGSNEQFF	TGTGCCACCAGTGCCATCGGCGGGGGAAGCAATGAGCAGTTCTTC
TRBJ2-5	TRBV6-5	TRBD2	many	CASRPSGGYSETQYF	TGTGCCAGCAGACCTAGCGGGGGGTATTCAGAGACCCAGTACTTC
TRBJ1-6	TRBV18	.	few	CASSPLVSYDNSPLHF	TGTGCCAGCTCCCCCCTGGTGAGCTACGATAATTCACCCCTCCACTTT
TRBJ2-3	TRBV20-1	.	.	CSPPLTGWTDTQYF	TGCAGTCCTCCCCTAACGGGATGGACAGATACGCAGTATTTT
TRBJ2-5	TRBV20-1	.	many	CSARPGSETQYF	TGCAGTGCAAGACCAGGCTCGGAGACCCAGTACTTC
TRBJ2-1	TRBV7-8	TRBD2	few	CASSLAGGRWNEQFF	TGTGCCAGCAGCTTAGCGGGAGGGAGGTGGAATGAGCAGTTCTTC
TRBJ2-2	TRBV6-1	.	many	CASRGESHTGELFF	TGTGCCAGCCGAGGGGAGTCTCACACCGGGGAGCTGTTTTTT
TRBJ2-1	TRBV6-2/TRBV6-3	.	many	CASSPVTSVGDEQFF	TGTGCCAGCAGTCCGGTGACTTCCGTAGGCGATGAGCAGTTCTTC
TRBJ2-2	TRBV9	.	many	CASRPQQSTGELFF	TGTGCCAGCCGGCCCCAACAGTCCACCGGGGAGCTGTTTTTT
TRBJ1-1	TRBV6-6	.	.	CASSQQNTEAFF	TGTGCCAGCAGTCAACAGAACACTGAAGCTTTCTTT
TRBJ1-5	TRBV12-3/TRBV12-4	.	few	CASSFAMTVFGQPQHF	TGTGCCAGCAGTTTTGCGATGACAGTGTTCGGGCAGCCCCAGCATTTT
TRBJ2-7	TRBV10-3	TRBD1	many	CAIRDRGDEQYF	TGTGCCATCCGGGACAGGGGTGACGAGCAGTACTTC
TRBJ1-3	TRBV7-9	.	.	CASSLGFGNTIYF	TGTGCCAGCAGCTTAGGGTTCGGAAACACCATATATTTT
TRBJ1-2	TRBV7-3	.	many	CASSPGGYYGYTF	TGTGCCAGCAGCCCCGGAGGTTACTATGGCTACACCTTC
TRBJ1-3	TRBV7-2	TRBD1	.	CASSPKGGVGNTIYF	TGTGCCAGCAGCCCAAAAGGGGGCGTCGGAAACACCATATATTTT
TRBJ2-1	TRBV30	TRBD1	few	CAWSGDRSSYNEQFF	TGTGCCTGGAGCGGGGACAGGAGCTCCTACAATGAGCAGTTCTTC
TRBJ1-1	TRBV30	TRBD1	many	CAWSPWNRGQAPAFF	TGTGCCTGGAGCCCCTGGAACAGGGGGCAGGCTCCAGCTTTCTTT
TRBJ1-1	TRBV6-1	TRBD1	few	CASSEAYWAGGNTEAFF	TGTGCCAGCAGTGAAGCCTACTGGGCAGGGGGTAATACTGAAGCTTTCTTT
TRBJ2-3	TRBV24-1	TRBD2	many	CATSDHLAGILGTQYF	TGTGCCACCAGTGATCATCTAGCGGGGATCCTCGGGACGCAGTATTTT
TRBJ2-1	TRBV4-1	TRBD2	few	CASSPGLAFNEQFF	TGCGCCAGCAGTCCGGGACTAGCGTTCAATGAGCAGTTCTTC
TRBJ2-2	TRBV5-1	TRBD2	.	CASSLTSGGGELFF	TGCGCCAGCAGCTTGACTAGCGGGGGCGGGGAGCTGTTTTTT
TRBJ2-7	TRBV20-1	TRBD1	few	CSASQGAAYEQYF	TGCAGTGCTAGTCAGGGGGCGGCCTACGAGCAGTACTTC
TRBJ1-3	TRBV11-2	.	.	CASSLDGPTSSGNTIYF	TGTGCCAGCAGCTTAGATGGCCCAACTAGCTCTGGAAACACCATATATTTT
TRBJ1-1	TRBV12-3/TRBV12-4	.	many	CASGREGTEAFF	TGTGCCAGCGGCAGGGAGGGCACTGAAGCTTTCTTT
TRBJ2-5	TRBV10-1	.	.	CASSPGSGGIVETQYF	TGCGCCAGCAGCCCCGGGTCCGGCGGGATCGTAGAGACCCAGTACTTC
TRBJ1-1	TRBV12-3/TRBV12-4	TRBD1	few	CASSLQTGWAFF	TGTGCCAGCAGTTTACAGACAGGGTGGGCTTTCTTT
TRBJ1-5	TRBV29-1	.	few	CSVADGLMGNQPQHF	TGCAGCGTGGCCGACGGACTGATGGGCAATCAGCCCCAGCATTTT